The present entry profiles one TCR beta chain with its context. Its matching antigen is unknown. The data belong to a study of long-term antiretroviral therapy in people with HIV. Findings and limits, study-wide: Repertoires in HIV (unlike those of controls) had narrower CDR3 length ranges. Transplant donor controls retained higher diversity, though diversity increased after ART.

Sequencing relied on immunoSEQ assay v3.0, run at survey level. Using immunoSEQ multiplex PCR, the repertoire was profiled, and TCRdb retains in-frame clones only, with some absent. The sample shows tens of thousands of clones, around 81% of them seen only once. The source is a young man with HIV. The specimen comprised unsorted PBMCs, sampled 1.5 years after starting antiretroviral therapy.

The CDR3 DNA is TGTGCCAGCAGCCAAGACAGGGTGGTGCAGTACTTC. Encoded protein: CASSQDRVVQYF. This chain joins TRBV14 and TRBJ2-7, with D tentatively TRBD1 (5 bases). Germline CDR1 and CDR2: SGHDN and FVKESK. V lost 0 bases and J 9 bases, leaving 9 bases between the germline ends. The CDR3 is 12 amino acids.